Reported below is one T cell receptor (beta chain). Using immunoSEQ multiplex PCR, the repertoire was profiled, and TCRdb retains in-frame clones only, with some absent. The sample shows about 140,000 clones, around 88% of them seen only once. These data come from a study of T cell responses to AZD1222 COVID-19 vaccine. V was cut by 6 bases and J by 2 bases, with 19 bases left in between. Germline V gene lookup returns CDR1 KGHSH and CDR2 LQKENI. The CDR3 contains 16 residues. The gene calls are TRBV18 and TRBJ1-2; D not certain. The TCR originated in an adult in good health. This sample comprised peripheral blood, obtained on day 0 of AZD1222 vaccination. CDR3 coding DNA: TGTGCCAGCTCCCACCGGGAATCAGGATCCAACTATGGCTACACCTTC. This gives the protein CASSHRESGSNYGYTF. The whole variable domain, remainder taken from reference TRBV18 and TRBJ1-2, is NAGVMQNPRHLVRRRGQEARLRCSPMKGHSHVYWYRQLPEEGLKFMVYLQKENIIDESGMPKERFSAEFPKEGPSILRIQQVVRGDSAAYFCASSHRESGSNYGYTFGSGTRLTVV.